This is a list of T cell receptor beta chains from one sample in a study of post-analysis software for immune sequencing data. TCRdb re-derived calls from the PCR reads in MiXCR, one entry per CDR3 protein. The sample includes about 540,000 distinct CDR3 sequences, 30% to 40% seen only once; the top ten take around 5.9%. Input material: blood. The receptors come from a girl aged 2-17 years with multiple sclerosis. The CDR3 runs from the conserved cysteine through the conserved F or W. The order of the fields is D gene, V gene, clone size, J gene, CDR3 protein, CDR3 DNA. A D gene is named only where the DNA matches it firmly. The size of a clone is reported for some rows only, either as once, few or many, or as a class for expanded clones.

d_gene: -
v_gene: TRBV20-1
abundance: -
j_gene: TRBJ2-3
CDR3aa: CSAPLGETSTDTQYF
CDR3nt: TGCAGTGCTCCCCTAGGGGAAACTAGCACAGATACGCAGTATTTT

d_gene: TRBD2
v_gene: TRBV20-1
abundance: few
j_gene: TRBJ2-7
CDR3aa: CSARNSERGVYYEQYF
CDR3nt: TGCAGTGCTAGAAATTCAGAGCGGGGGGTCTACTACGAGCAGTACTTC

d_gene: TRBD2
v_gene: TRBV5-4
abundance: -
j_gene: TRBJ2-2
CDR3aa: CASSPGGVVNTGELFF
CDR3nt: TGTGCCAGCAGCCCCGGGGGGGTCGTGAACACCGGGGAGCTGTTTTTT

d_gene: TRBD2
v_gene: TRBV7-2
abundance: -
j_gene: TRBJ2-5
CDR3aa: CASSLGLAGGRRETQYF
CDR3nt: TGTGCCAGCAGCCTAGGGCTAGCGGGGGGCAGGAGGGAGACCCAGTACTTC

d_gene: -
v_gene: TRBV6-6
abundance: -
j_gene: TRBJ2-3
CDR3aa: CASIRGVGGTDTQYF
CDR3nt: TGTGCCAGCATTAGAGGGGTAGGAGGGACAGATACGCAGTATTTT

d_gene: -
v_gene: TRBV28
abundance: -
j_gene: TRBJ2-7
CDR3aa: CASSLRQASYEQYF
CDR3nt: TGTGCCAGCAGTTTGAGACAGGCCTCCTACGAGCAGTACTTC

d_gene: -
v_gene: TRBV6-2/TRBV6-3
abundance: -
j_gene: TRBJ2-1
CDR3aa: CASSATRDNEQFF
CDR3nt: TGTGCCAGCAGTGCCACCAGGGATAATGAGCAGTTCTTC

d_gene: -
v_gene: TRBV5-1
abundance: -
j_gene: TRBJ2-4
CDR3aa: CTSSSNQVFQYF
CDR3nt: TGCACCAGCAGCTCAAACCAGGTTTTTCAGTACTTC

d_gene: TRBD2
v_gene: TRBV3-1
abundance: -
j_gene: TRBJ2-1
CDR3aa: CASSQTSGGALQFF
CDR3nt: TGTGCCAGCAGCCAGACTAGCGGGGGGGCCCTTCAGTTCTTC

d_gene: TRBD1
v_gene: TRBV7-9
abundance: few
j_gene: TRBJ2-1
CDR3aa: CASTRQGERNEQFF
CDR3nt: TGTGCCAGCACCCGACAGGGAGAGCGTAATGAGCAGTTCTTC

d_gene: -
v_gene: TRBV27
abundance: -
j_gene: TRBJ2-5
CDR3aa: CASSRVRKATQYF
CDR3nt: TGTGCCAGCAGTAGAGTAAGAAAGGCGACCCAGTACTTC

d_gene: -
v_gene: TRBV1
abundance: -
j_gene: TRBJ2-5
CDR3aa: CTSSQEASLGETQYF
CDR3nt: TGCACCAGCAGCCAAGAGGCCTCTCTGGGAGAGACCCAGTACTTC

d_gene: -
v_gene: TRBV20-1
abundance: -
j_gene: TRBJ2-3
CDR3aa: CSVESGGQADTQYF
CDR3nt: TGCAGTGTCGAGTCGGGTGGGCAAGCAGATACGCAGTATTTT

d_gene: -
v_gene: TRBV5-1
abundance: -
j_gene: TRBJ2-5
CDR3aa: CASSVDRGGGETQYF
CDR3nt: TGCGCCAGCAGCGTCGACAGGGGCGGGGGAGAGACCCAGTACTTC

d_gene: -
v_gene: TRBV4-1
abundance: few
j_gene: TRBJ1-2
CDR3aa: CASRQLGPKNYGYTF
CDR3nt: TGCGCCAGCAGACAACTCGGACCCAAAAACTATGGCTACACCTTC

d_gene: -
v_gene: TRBV3-1
abundance: -
j_gene: TRBJ1-2
CDR3aa: CASSQVALYGYTF
CDR3nt: TGTGCCAGCAGCCAAGTGGCGCTCTATGGCTACACCTTC

d_gene: -
v_gene: TRBV12-3/TRBV12-4
abundance: -
j_gene: TRBJ1-6
CDR3aa: CASSLEERGSTPLHF
CDR3nt: TGTGCCAGCAGTTTAGAAGAGCGGGGCTCGACACCCCTCCACTTT

d_gene: TRBD2
v_gene: TRBV20-1
abundance: -
j_gene: TRBJ2-7
CDR3aa: CSARVRLGLAGGPSYEQYF
CDR3nt: TGCAGTGCTAGAGTCAGGTTAGGACTAGCGGGGGGGCCCTCCTACGAGCAGTACTTC

d_gene: TRBD2
v_gene: TRBV20-1
abundance: -
j_gene: TRBJ2-3
CDR3aa: CSASVLAGALDTQYF
CDR3nt: TGCAGTGCTAGTGTACTAGCGGGGGCACTAGATACGCAGTATTTT

d_gene: -
v_gene: TRBV5-1
abundance: few
j_gene: TRBJ1-2
CDR3aa: CASSLDGVRGYTF
CDR3nt: TGCGCCAGCAGCTTGGATGGGGTACGGGGCTACACCTTC

d_gene: -
v_gene: TRBV28
abundance: -
j_gene: TRBJ2-2
CDR3aa: CASSFDRPGELFF
CDR3nt: TGTGCCAGCAGTTTTGATAGGCCCGGGGAGCTGTTTTTT

d_gene: -
v_gene: TRBV27
abundance: many
j_gene: TRBJ2-7
CDR3aa: CASSLQGPSYEQYF
CDR3nt: TGTGCCAGCAGCTTACAAGGACCCTCCTACGAGCAGTACTTC

d_gene: TRBD2
v_gene: TRBV4-2
abundance: many
j_gene: TRBJ2-5
CDR3aa: CASSRGLAGQETQYF
CDR3nt: TGTGCCAGCAGCCGGGGACTAGCGGGGCAAGAGACCCAGTACTTC

d_gene: TRBD1
v_gene: TRBV3-1
abundance: -
j_gene: TRBJ1-2
CDR3aa: CASSPRTGGALGGYTF
CDR3nt: TGTGCCAGCAGCCCCCGGACAGGGGGCGCTTTGGGTGGCTACACCTTC

d_gene: -
v_gene: TRBV7-9
abundance: few
j_gene: TRBJ2-7
CDR3aa: CASSFEGSGQYF
CDR3nt: TGTGCCAGCAGCTTTGAGGGTAGCGGGCAGTACTTC

d_gene: TRBD1
v_gene: TRBV6-5
abundance: -
j_gene: TRBJ2-5
CDR3aa: CASRAGGFQETQYF
CDR3nt: TGTGCCAGCAGGGCAGGGGGCTTCCAAGAGACCCAGTACTTC

d_gene: TRBD2
v_gene: TRBV20-1
abundance: -
j_gene: TRBJ2-7
CDR3aa: CSARGRLAGGGSYEQYF
CDR3nt: TGCAGTGCTAGAGGCCGACTAGCGGGGGGAGGATCCTACGAGCAGTACTTC

d_gene: TRBD2
v_gene: TRBV6-5
abundance: -
j_gene: TRBJ2-1
CDR3aa: CASRLAETYNERFF
CDR3nt: TGTGCCAGCAGACTAGCGGAGACCTACAATGAGCGGTTCTTC

d_gene: -
v_gene: TRBV5-6
abundance: -
j_gene: TRBJ2-2
CDR3aa: CASSLAWGLTGELFF
CDR3nt: TGTGCCAGCAGCTTGGCCTGGGGACTCACCGGGGAGCTGTTTTTT

d_gene: TRBD1
v_gene: TRBV9
abundance: few
j_gene: TRBJ1-2
CDR3aa: CASSVGGSTGGYGYTF
CDR3nt: TGTGCCAGCAGCGTAGGGGGATCGACAGGGGGATATGGCTACACCTTC

d_gene: -
v_gene: TRBV10-1
abundance: -
j_gene: TRBJ2-7
CDR3aa: CASSESATYEQYF
CDR3nt: TGCGCCAGCAGTGAGTCAGCTACCTACGAGCAGTACTTC

d_gene: -
v_gene: TRBV6-5
abundance: many
j_gene: TRBJ2-5
CDR3aa: CASSYSGFGGRRFQETQYF
CDR3nt: TGTGCCAGCAGTTACTCTGGCTTCGGGGGACGGAGGTTCCAAGAGACCCAGTACTTC